The TCR beta chain under discussion was sequenced for a study of blood T cell repertoires in COVID-19. Study summary: The samples span acute and convalescent COVID-19 from the United States, Italy and Spain. T cells, B-cell-depleted T cells, or PBMCs provided the cDNA or gDNA that served as material.

V shed 2 bases, J shed 1 base, and the junction held 4 bases outside the gene matches. This CDR3 comprises 16 residues. Germline CDR1 reads SGHTA; CDR2 reads FQGNSA. Measured with immunoSEQ multiplex PCR; TCRdb has only the in-frame clones, and not every one. The top ten hold roughly 21% of the sample, which has tens of thousands of clones, more than 80% seen once. The specimen sequenced was peripheral blood. The receptor comes from a woman at least 80 years old with acute or convalescent COVID-19. V is TRBV7-2 and J is TRBJ2-3; 9 bases match TRBD2. CDR3 loop: CASSLSLAGRTDTQYF. The DNA of the CDR3 is TGTGCCAGCAGCTTAAGTCTAGCGGGGCGCACAGATACGCAGTATTTT.